This T cell receptor beta chain is from a study of blood T cell repertoires in COVID-19. This clone was observed a handful of times. The junction had 4 bases not matched to a gene; V was cut back by 5 bases and J by 5 bases. The CDR3 consists of 16 residues. The V gene's germline CDR1 is LGHDT and CDR2 YNNKEL (reference sequence). In the authors' methods: For nucleated cells, counts were estimated from reference gene primer amplification. Here immunoSEQ multiplex PCR was the method, and the copy in TCRdb shows in-frame clones only, minus some. For V, J and clone size, that table is used; D and trimming come from the DNA. Of around 450,000 clones in the sample, around nine tenths were seen once.

The chain combines TRBV3-1 (or the pseudogene TRBV3-2) with TRBJ2-1, with TRBD2 matching over 15 bases. Input material: peripheral blood. The clonotype was recovered from a young woman with acute or convalescent COVID-19. This CDR3 is CASSVGLAGGNNEQFF. CDR3 nucleotide sequence: TGTGCCAGCAGCGTCGGACTAGCGGGGGGGAACAATGAGCAGTTCTTC.